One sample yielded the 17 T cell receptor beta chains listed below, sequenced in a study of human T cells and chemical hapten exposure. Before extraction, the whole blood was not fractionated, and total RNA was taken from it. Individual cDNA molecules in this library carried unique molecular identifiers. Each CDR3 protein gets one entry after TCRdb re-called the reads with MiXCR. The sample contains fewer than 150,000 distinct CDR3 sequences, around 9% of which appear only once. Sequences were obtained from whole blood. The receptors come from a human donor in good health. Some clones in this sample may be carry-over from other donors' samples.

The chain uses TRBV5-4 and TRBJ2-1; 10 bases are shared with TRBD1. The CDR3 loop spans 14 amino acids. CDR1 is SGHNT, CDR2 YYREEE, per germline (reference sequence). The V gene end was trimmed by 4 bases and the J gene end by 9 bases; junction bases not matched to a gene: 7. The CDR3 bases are TGTGCCAGCAGCCGACAGGGGGCGCAGGGTGAGCAGTTCTTC. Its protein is CASSRQGAQGEQFF.

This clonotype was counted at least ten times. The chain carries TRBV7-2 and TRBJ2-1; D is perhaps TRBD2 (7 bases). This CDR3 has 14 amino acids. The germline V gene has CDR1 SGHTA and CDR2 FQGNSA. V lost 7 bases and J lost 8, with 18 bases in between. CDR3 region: CASTNNRGAYEQFF. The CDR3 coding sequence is TGTGCCAGCACCAATAACCGGGGGGCCTATGAGCAGTTCTTC.

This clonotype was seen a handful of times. The CDR3 region has the DNA TGTGCCAGCAGCCAAGACAGGGTGGGGACTGAAGCTTTCTTT. Encoded protein: CASSQDRVGTEAFF. V gene TRBV3-1 combines with J gene TRBJ1-1, with D perhaps TRBD1 (5 bases). The CDR3 totals 14 residues. Germline V CDR1 and CDR2: LGHDT, YNNKEL (reference sequence). V shed 0 bases and J shed 5 bases, with 10 bases lying between them.

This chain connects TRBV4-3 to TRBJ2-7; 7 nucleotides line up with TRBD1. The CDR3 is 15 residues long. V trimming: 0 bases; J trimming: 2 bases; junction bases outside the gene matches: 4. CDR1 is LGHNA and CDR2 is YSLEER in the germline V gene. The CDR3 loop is CASSQEQGLPYEQYF. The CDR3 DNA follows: TGCGCCAGCAGCCAAGAACAGGGGCTTCCCTACGAGCAGTACTTC.

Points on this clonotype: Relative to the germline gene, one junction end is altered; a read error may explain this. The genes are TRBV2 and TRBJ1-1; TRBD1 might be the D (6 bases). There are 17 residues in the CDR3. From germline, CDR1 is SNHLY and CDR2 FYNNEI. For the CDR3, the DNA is TGTGCCAGCAGCCAAATCCACCGGGACACTCGGAACGCTGAAGCTTTCTTT. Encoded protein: CASSQIHRDTRNAEAFF.

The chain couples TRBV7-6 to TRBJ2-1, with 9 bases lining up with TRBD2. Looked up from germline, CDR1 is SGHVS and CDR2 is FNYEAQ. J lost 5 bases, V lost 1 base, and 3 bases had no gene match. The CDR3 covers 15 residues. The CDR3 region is CASSLGPSGNNEQFF. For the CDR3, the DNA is TGTGCCAGCAGCTTAGGCCCTAGCGGGAACAATGAGCAGTTCTTC.

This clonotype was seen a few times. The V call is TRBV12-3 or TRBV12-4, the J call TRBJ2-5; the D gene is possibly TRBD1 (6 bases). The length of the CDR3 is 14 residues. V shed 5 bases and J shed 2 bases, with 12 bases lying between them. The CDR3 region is CASSPPDRQETQYF. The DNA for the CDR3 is TGTGCCAGCAGTCCCCCGGACAGACAAGAGACCCAGTACTTC.

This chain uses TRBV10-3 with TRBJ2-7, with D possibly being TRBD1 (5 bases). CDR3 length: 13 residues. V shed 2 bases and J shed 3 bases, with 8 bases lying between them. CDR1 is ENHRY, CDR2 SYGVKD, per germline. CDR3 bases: TGTGCCATCAGTGAGAATCAGGGCTACGAGCAGTACTTC. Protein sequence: CAISENQGYEQYF.

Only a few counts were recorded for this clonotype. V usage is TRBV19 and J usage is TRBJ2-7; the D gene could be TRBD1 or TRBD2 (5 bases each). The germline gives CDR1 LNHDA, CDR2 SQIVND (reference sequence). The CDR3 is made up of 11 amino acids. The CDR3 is CASGGRDEQYF. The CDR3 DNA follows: TGTGCTTCTGGGGGTAGAGACGAGCAGTACTTC.

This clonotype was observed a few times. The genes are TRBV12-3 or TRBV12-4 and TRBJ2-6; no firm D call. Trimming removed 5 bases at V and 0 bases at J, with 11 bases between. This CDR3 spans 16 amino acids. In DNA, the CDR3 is TGTGCCAGCAGTCTACTCCAGAGCTCTGGGGCCAACGTCCTGACTTTC. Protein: CASSLLQSSGANVLTF.

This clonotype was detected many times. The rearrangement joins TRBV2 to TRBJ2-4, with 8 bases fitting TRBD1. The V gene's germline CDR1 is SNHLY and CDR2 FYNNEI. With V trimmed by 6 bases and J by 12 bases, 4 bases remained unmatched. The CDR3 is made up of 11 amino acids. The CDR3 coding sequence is TGTGCCAGCAGGGGGGACAGGACTCAGTACTTC. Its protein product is CASRGDRTQYF.

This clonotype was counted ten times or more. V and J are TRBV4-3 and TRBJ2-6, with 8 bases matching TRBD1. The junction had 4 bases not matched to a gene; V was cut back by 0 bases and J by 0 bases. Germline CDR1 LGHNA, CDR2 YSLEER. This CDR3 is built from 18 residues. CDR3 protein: CASSQEGTGFSGANVLTF. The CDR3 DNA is TGCGCCAGCAGCCAAGAAGGGACAGGCTTCTCTGGGGCCAACGTCCTGACTTTC.

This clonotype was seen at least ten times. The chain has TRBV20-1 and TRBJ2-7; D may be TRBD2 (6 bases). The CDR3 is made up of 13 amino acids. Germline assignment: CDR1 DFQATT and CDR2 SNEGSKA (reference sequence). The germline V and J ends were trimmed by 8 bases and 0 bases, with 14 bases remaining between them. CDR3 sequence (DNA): TGCAGTACGGGCGGGGCTAACTCCTACGAGCAGTACTTC. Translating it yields CSTGGANSYEQYF.

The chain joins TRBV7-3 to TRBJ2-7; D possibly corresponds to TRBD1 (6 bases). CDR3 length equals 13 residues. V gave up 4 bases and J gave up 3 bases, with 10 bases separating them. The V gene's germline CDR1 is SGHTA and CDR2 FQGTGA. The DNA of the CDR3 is TGTGCCAGCAGCTCAACAGGGAACTACGAGCAGTACTTC. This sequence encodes CASSSTGNYEQYF. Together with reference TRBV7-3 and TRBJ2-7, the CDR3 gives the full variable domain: GAGVSQTPSNKVTEKGKYVELRCDPISGHTALYWYRQSLGQGPEFLIYFQGTGAADDSGLPNDRFFAVRPEGSVSTLKIQRTERGDSAVYLCASSSTGNYEQYFGPGTRLTVT.

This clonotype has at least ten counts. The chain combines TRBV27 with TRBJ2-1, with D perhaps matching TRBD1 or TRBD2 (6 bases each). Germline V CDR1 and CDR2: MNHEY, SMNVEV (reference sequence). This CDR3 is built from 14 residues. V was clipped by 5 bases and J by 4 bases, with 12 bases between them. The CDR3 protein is CASSDGGDYNEQFF. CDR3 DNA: TGTGCCAGCAGTGACGGGGGCGATTACAATGAGCAGTTCTTC.

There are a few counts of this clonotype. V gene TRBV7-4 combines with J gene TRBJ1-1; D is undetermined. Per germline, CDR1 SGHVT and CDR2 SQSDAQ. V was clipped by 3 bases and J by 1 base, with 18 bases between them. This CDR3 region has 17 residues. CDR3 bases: TGTGCCAGCAGCTTTTCCCTGGACCGGAGGGAGAACACTGAAGCTTTCTTT. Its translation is CASSFSLDRRENTEAFF.

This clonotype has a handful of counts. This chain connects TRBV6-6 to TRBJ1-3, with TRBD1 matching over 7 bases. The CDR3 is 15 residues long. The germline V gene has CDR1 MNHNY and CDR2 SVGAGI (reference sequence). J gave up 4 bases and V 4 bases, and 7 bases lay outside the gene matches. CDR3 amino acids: CASSSTGVGGNTIYF. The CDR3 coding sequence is TGTGCCAGCAGTTCTACAGGGGTAGGGGGAAACACCATATATTTT.